This T cell receptor beta chain was found in a study of CD8 T cell repertoires and HIV-1 epitope variants. Study-level background: Twenty-five autologous and known Gag and Nef epitope variant peptides each stimulated T cells separately. Controls included no peptide, Ebola AY9 epitope, and a CMV, EBV, flu pool.

To note about this clone: Its antigen is not identified.

The V end lost 4 bases, the J end lost 5 bases, and 14 bases lay between the germline ends. The CDR3 is made up of 14 amino acids. Germline V gene sequence: CDR1 SGHNT, CDR2 YYREEE (reference sequence). Findings of the study overall: Roughly nine antigen-specific TCR beta clonotypes were found; roughly 6 seemed cross-reactive to variants.

The data were produced by immunoSEQ multiplex PCR, yet TCRdb's version contains in-frame clones alone and is incomplete. The table records some 100,000 clones, 74% of them present only once. Sequencing used uncultured baseline CD8+ T cells from peripheral blood mononuclear cells (PBMCs). The source of this sequence is a male donor with HIV. The chain links TRBV5-4 to TRBJ2-3, with a tentative D call TRBD2 (5 bases). CDR3 DNA: TGTGCCAGCAGCCTGAGCGGTCCGAGAGATACGCAGTATTTT. Amino acids: CASSLSGPRDTQYF.